A selection of T cell receptor beta chains follows, all from one sample in a study of blood T cell repertoires in COVID-19. Clones were read by immunoSEQ multiplex PCR, and TCRdb kept only the in-frame ones, dropping some. The sample has under 25,000 clones, 87% seen once; the top ten hold roughly 7.1%. Sequencing used peripheral blood. These receptors were obtained from a human donor with active COVID-19. The donor label of this sample is uncertain. The CDR3 runs from the conserved cysteine through the conserved F or W. The D gene is left open where the match is weak. A row's size may be missing; if present it is once, few, many or a size class.

v_gene: TRBV30
d_gene: .
len: 15
abundance: .
j_gene: TRBJ2-1
CDR3aa: CASPGDIRSYNEQFF
CDR3nt: TGTGCCTCCCCAGGGGATATTAGGTCCTACAATGAGCAGTTCTTC

v_gene: TRBV5-4
d_gene: .
len: 13
abundance: .
j_gene: TRBJ2-7
CDR3aa: CASSLSGGWEQYF
CDR3nt: TGTGCCAGCAGCTTGAGCGGCGGCTGGGAGCAGTACTTC

v_gene: TRBV11-3
d_gene: TRBD2
len: 16
abundance: .
j_gene: TRBJ2-7
CDR3aa: CASSTSPGGGAYEQYF
CDR3nt: TGTGCCAGCAGCACCTCCCCGGGAGGGGGGGCCTACGAGCAGTACTTC

v_gene: TRBV19
d_gene: TRBD2
len: 14
abundance: .
j_gene: TRBJ2-7
CDR3aa: CASRTKAGVYEQYF
CDR3nt: TGTGCCAGTAGGACTAAAGCGGGAGTCTACGAGCAGTACTTC

v_gene: TRBV9
d_gene: .
len: 14
abundance: .
j_gene: TRBJ1-6
CDR3aa: CASSVTGQNSPLHF
CDR3nt: TGTGCCAGCAGCGTGACCGGACAGAATTCACCCCTCCACTTT

v_gene: TRBV18
d_gene: .
len: 14
abundance: .
j_gene: TRBJ2-1
CDR3aa: CASSPLGLNNEQFF
CDR3nt: TGTGCCAGCTCACCTCTGGGACTGAACAATGAGCAGTTCTTC

v_gene: TRBV19
d_gene: .
len: 13
abundance: .
j_gene: TRBJ1-6
CDR3aa: CAGASSYNSPLHF
CDR3nt: TGTGCCGGGGCGAGCTCCTATAATTCACCCCTCCACTTT

v_gene: TRBV28
d_gene: .
len: 15
abundance: once
j_gene: TRBJ1-5
CDR3aa: CASTPGWASNQPQHF
CDR3nt: TGTGCCAGCACCCCCGGTTGGGCTAGCAATCAGCCCCAGCATTTT

v_gene: TRBV12-5
d_gene: .
len: 13
abundance: .
j_gene: TRBJ2-1
CDR3aa: CASSLTAWDEQFF
CDR3nt: TGTGCTAGTTCGTTGACAGCCTGGGATGAGCAGTTCTTC

v_gene: TRBV2
d_gene: .
len: 14
abundance: once
j_gene: TRBJ2-7
CDR3aa: CASRSGERAYEQYF
CDR3nt: TGTGCCAGCCGTTCAGGGGAACGGGCCTACGAGCAGTACTTC

v_gene: TRBV7-8
d_gene: .
len: 12
abundance: .
j_gene: TRBJ2-1
CDR3aa: CASSPPNNEQFF
CDR3nt: TGTGCCAGCAGCCCCCCAAACAATGAGCAGTTCTTC

v_gene: TRBV7-3
d_gene: TRBD2
len: 14
abundance: .
j_gene: TRBJ2-3
CDR3aa: CASSFSGKGDTQYF
CDR3nt: TGTGCCAGCAGCTTTAGCGGGAAGGGAGATACGCAGTATTTT

v_gene: TRBV6-1
d_gene: TRBD1
len: 18
abundance: .
j_gene: TRBJ1-2
CDR3aa: CASSEALRLGQGYQGYTF
CDR3nt: TGTGCCAGCAGTGAAGCGCTTCGGCTGGGACAGGGTTATCAGGGCTACACCTTC

v_gene: TRBV11-2
d_gene: .
len: 15
abundance: .
j_gene: TRBJ2-5
CDR3aa: CASSLRPGVGETQYF
CDR3nt: TGTGCCAGCAGCTTAAGACCAGGGGTGGGAGAGACCCAGTACTTC

v_gene: TRBV13
d_gene: TRBD2
len: 18
abundance: .
j_gene: TRBJ2-5
CDR3aa: CASSGPLLAGFSEETQYF
CDR3nt: TGTGCCAGCAGCGGCCCCCTACTAGCGGGCTTTTCTGAAGAGACCCAGTACTTC

v_gene: TRBV4-2
d_gene: .
len: 17
abundance: .
j_gene: TRBJ2-1
CDR3aa: CASSHQLDYNPMREQFF
CDR3nt: TGTGCCAGCAGCCATCAACTGGACTACAATCCGATGAGGGAGCAGTTCTTC

v_gene: TRBV4-3
d_gene: TRBD1
len: 20
abundance: .
j_gene: TRBJ1-3
CDR3aa: CASSQDHSRTGPFSGNTIYF
CDR3nt: TGCGCCAGCAGCCAAGATCATTCCCGGACAGGGCCTTTCTCTGGAAACACCATATATTTT

v_gene: TRBV30
d_gene: .
len: 13
abundance: .
j_gene: TRBJ1-4
CDR3aa: CAWRPNRGEKLFF
CDR3nt: TGTGCCTGGAGGCCTAATCGGGGGGAAAAACTGTTTTTT

v_gene: TRBV13
d_gene: .
len: 14
abundance: .
j_gene: TRBJ1-5
CDR3aa: CASRPGGRFQPQHF
CDR3nt: TGTGCCAGCAGACCCGGGGGGCGATTTCAGCCCCAGCATTTT

v_gene: TRBV6-5
d_gene: TRBD1
len: 14
abundance: .
j_gene: TRBJ1-2
CDR3aa: CASSYRTGSRGYTF
CDR3nt: TGTGCCAGCAGTTACCGGACAGGGAGTAGAGGCTACACCTTC

v_gene: TRBV7-2
d_gene: .
len: 14
abundance: once
j_gene: TRBJ2-7
CDR3aa: CASSPRTDGYEQYF
CDR3nt: TGTGCCAGCAGCCCGAGGACAGATGGCTACGAGCAGTACTTC

v_gene: TRBV5-4
d_gene: TRBD1
len: 16
abundance: .
j_gene: TRBJ2-2
CDR3aa: CASSLGGTANTGELFF
CDR3nt: TGTGCCAGCAGCTTGGGGGGGACAGCGAACACCGGGGAGCTGTTTTTT

v_gene: TRBV6-2/TRBV6-3
d_gene: TRBD2
len: 14
abundance: once
j_gene: TRBJ2-7
CDR3aa: CASSYAGDPYEQYF
CDR3nt: TGTGCCAGCAGTTATGCGGGAGACCCCTACGAGCAGTACTTC

v_gene: TRBV5-8
d_gene: TRBD1
len: 13
abundance: .
j_gene: TRBJ2-5
CDR3aa: CASSSDRVETQYF
CDR3nt: TGTGCCAGCAGCTCGGACAGGGTCGAGACCCAGTACTTC

v_gene: TRBV19
d_gene: TRBD1
len: 14
abundance: .
j_gene: TRBJ2-3
CDR3aa: CASSGLGTGGTQYF
CDR3nt: TGTGCCAGTAGTGGTCTGGGGACAGGAGGCACGCAGTATTTT

v_gene: TRBV7-6
d_gene: .
len: 15
abundance: .
j_gene: TRBJ2-1
CDR3aa: CASSQDSVAYNEQFF
CDR3nt: TGTGCCAGCAGCCAAGACAGTGTTGCCTACAATGAGCAGTTCTTC

v_gene: TRBV28
d_gene: .
len: 14
abundance: .
j_gene: TRBJ1-5
CDR3aa: CASTRGRSDQPQHF
CDR3nt: TGTGCCAGCACCCGAGGTCGCAGCGATCAGCCCCAGCATTTT

v_gene: TRBV30
d_gene: .
len: 14
abundance: few
j_gene: TRBJ2-7
CDR3aa: CAWSVRVRLNEQYF
CDR3nt: TGTGCCTGGAGTGTACGGGTCAGACTCAACGAGCAGTACTTC

v_gene: TRBV4-1
d_gene: TRBD2
len: 17
abundance: .
j_gene: TRBJ2-7
CDR3aa: CASSQDFASGISYEQYF
CDR3nt: TGCGCCAGCAGCCAAGACTTTGCTAGCGGGATTTCCTACGAGCAGTACTTC

v_gene: TRBV6-2/TRBV6-3
d_gene: .
len: 14
abundance: .
j_gene: TRBJ2-7
CDR3aa: CASSIPRGVYEQYF
CDR3nt: TGTGCCAGCAGTATCCCTAGGGGCGTTTACGAGCAGTACTTC

v_gene: TRBV6-6
d_gene: TRBD1
len: 16
abundance: once
j_gene: TRBJ1-5
CDR3aa: CASSPGLDRGSQPQHF
CDR3nt: TGTGCCAGCAGCCCAGGCCTCGACAGGGGGAGTCAGCCCCAGCATTTT

v_gene: TRBV6-1
d_gene: TRBD2
len: 20
abundance: once
j_gene: TRBJ2-2
CDR3aa: CASSDPARHLAGKNTGELFF
CDR3nt: TGTGCCAGCAGTGACCCCGCCAGGCACCTAGCGGGAAAGAACACCGGGGAGCTGTTTTTT

v_gene: TRBV30
d_gene: TRBD1
len: 16
abundance: .
j_gene: TRBJ2-7
CDR3aa: CAWGDLRDRGAYEQYF
CDR3nt: TGTGCCTGGGGCGATCTCCGGGACAGGGGGGCCTACGAGCAGTACTTC

v_gene: TRBV6-2/TRBV6-3
d_gene: .
len: 16
abundance: .
j_gene: TRBJ1-3
CDR3aa: CASSPIRTISGNTIYF
CDR3nt: TGTGCCAGCAGCCCTATCCGGACAATCTCTGGAAACACCATATATTTT

v_gene: TRBV11-3
d_gene: TRBD2
len: 16
abundance: .
j_gene: TRBJ2-3
CDR3aa: CASSLSGGGLTDTQYF
CDR3nt: TGTGCCAGCAGCTTGTCTGGGGGGGGTCTCACAGATACGCAGTATTTT

v_gene: TRBV18
d_gene: .
len: 15
abundance: .
j_gene: TRBJ2-7
CDR3aa: CASSPQQGSSYEQYF
CDR3nt: TGTGCCAGCTCACCACAGCAGGGTTCTTCCTACGAGCAGTACTTC

v_gene: TRBV6-6
d_gene: TRBD2
len: 15
abundance: once
j_gene: TRBJ2-1
CDR3aa: CASSFGTSGLGEQFF
CDR3nt: TGTGCCAGCAGTTTCGGGACTAGCGGACTCGGTGAGCAGTTCTTC

v_gene: TRBV27
d_gene: TRBD1
len: 17
abundance: .
j_gene: TRBJ2-7
CDR3aa: CASRLTSTGLPSYEQYF
CDR3nt: TGTGCCAGCAGACTCACCTCGACAGGGCTTCCGTCCTACGAGCAGTACTTC

v_gene: TRBV28
d_gene: .
len: 13
abundance: .
j_gene: TRBJ1-5
CDR3aa: CASKEPSNQPQHF
CDR3nt: TGTGCCAGCAAGGAGCCTAGCAATCAGCCCCAGCATTTT

v_gene: TRBV19
d_gene: TRBD2
len: 15
abundance: .
j_gene: TRBJ2-3
CDR3aa: CASSIASGSTDTQYF
CDR3nt: TGTGCCAGTAGTATAGCTAGCGGGAGCACAGATACGCAGTATTTT

v_gene: TRBV19
d_gene: .
len: 14
abundance: .
j_gene: TRBJ1-5
CDR3aa: CASSIPGGRQPQHF
CDR3nt: TGTGCCAGTAGTATTCCCGGGGGGAGGCAGCCCCAGCATTTT

v_gene: TRBV5-6
d_gene: .
len: 14
abundance: .
j_gene: TRBJ2-2
CDR3aa: CASSLVAVAGELFF
CDR3nt: TGTGCCAGCAGCTTGGTTGCGGTCGCCGGGGAGCTGTTTTTT

v_gene: TRBV10-3
d_gene: .
len: 18
abundance: .
j_gene: TRBJ2-7
CDR3aa: CAISDPWGTTNTVAEQYF
CDR3nt: TGTGCCATCAGTGATCCATGGGGCACAACGAACACGGTTGCCGAGCAGTACTTC

v_gene: TRBV18
d_gene: .
len: 14
abundance: .
j_gene: TRBJ2-6
CDR3aa: CASSREEAANVLTF
CDR3nt: TGTGCCAGCTCACGAGAGGAAGCAGCCAACGTCCTGACTTTC

v_gene: TRBV7-6
d_gene: TRBD1
len: 16
abundance: .
j_gene: TRBJ2-2
CDR3aa: CASSLEGQGGTGELFF
CDR3nt: TGTGCCAGCAGCTTAGAGGGACAGGGCGGGACCGGGGAGCTGTTTTTT

v_gene: TRBV9
d_gene: .
len: 15
abundance: medium-sized
j_gene: TRBJ2-1
CDR3aa: CASSAEDKGFNEQFF
CDR3nt: TGTGCCAGCAGCGCCGAGGATAAGGGGTTTAATGAGCAGTTCTTC

v_gene: TRBV7-6
d_gene: TRBD2
len: 15
abundance: .
j_gene: TRBJ2-3
CDR3aa: CASSSLAGFTDTQYF
CDR3nt: TGTGCCAGCAGCTCATTAGCGGGATTCACAGATACGCAGTATTTT

v_gene: TRBV10-2
d_gene: TRBD2
len: 13
abundance: .
j_gene: TRBJ2-5
CDR3aa: CASSEWGGETQYF
CDR3nt: TGCGCCAGCAGTGAATGGGGGGGAGAGACCCAGTACTTC

v_gene: TRBV11-3
d_gene: .
len: 14
abundance: .
j_gene: TRBJ2-3
CDR3aa: CASSPRRGTDTQYF
CDR3nt: TGTGCCAGCAGCCCCCGGCGAGGGACAGATACGCAGTATTTT

v_gene: TRBV27
d_gene: .
len: 13
abundance: few
j_gene: TRBJ1-5
CDR3aa: CASSFTRAGPQHF
CDR3nt: TGTGCCAGCAGTTTTACGCGTGCAGGGCCCCAGCATTTT